Reported below is one TCR beta chain. The table lists this clone with a count of one. Its antigen is not yet known. Base qualities are not provided; no much larger clone lies one nucleotide away. The data were obtained in a study of blood T cell repertoires in COVID-19 (dated by TCRdb to the early 2020s). The study in broad terms: The collaborator samples originated in the United States, Italy and Spain and spanned the acute and convalescent phases of COVID-19. The material from the prospective study consisted of cDNA or gDNA derived from T cells, B-cell-depleted T cells, or PBMCs. Subjects who had been exposed to COVID-19, were actively infected with it, or had recovered from it provided the deeply sampled blood TCRbeta repertoires that made up the dataset. The repertoires were released in a freely available public database intended as a resource for research on the immune response to SARS-CoV-2. The samples were drawn from the first 160 participants of the ongoing ImmuneRACE study and from 950 to 1,500 subjects provided by 6 global collaborators. Sample metadata almost always included a de-identified subject ID, COVID-19 status, age in years and sex. Where available, HLA class I and class II types were obtained from metadata supplied by the sample provider rather than from assay-based typing.

TCRbeta CDR3 regions were amplified from genomic DNA by means of the immunoSEQ Assay, a bias-controlled multiplex PCR. As for the original processing: Nucleated cell counts per sample were estimated from amplification of reference gene primers within the assay. To quantify the absolute abundance of each unique TCRbeta CDR3 rearrangement, sequence reads were collapsed and filtered. For each sample, productive Simpson clonality was calculated by taking the square root of Simpson's diversity index across productive rearrangements. In its TCRdb copy, this immuneACCESS table keeps in-frame sequences only and misses some clones. Where compared with another copy, unresolved V genes explain less than half of these, and the others have no known cause. That table supplies the V and J calls and clone size; D and trimming were determined from the DNA. The sample table shows about 50,000 clones, and 86% are seen once. The ten top clones hold roughly 15% of the sample.

The paper's findings and limits, for the study overall: Clinical and demographic metadata were provided uncurated, with the amount varying by source and participant.

The junction carries 14 bases between V and J, which are trimmed by 5 bases and 10 bases respectively. From the cysteine through the phenylalanine, the CDR3 covers 12 amino acids. CDR3 DNA is the only sequence kept; it has 36 bases, read in frame from the first base. Taken from the germline V gene (reference sequence), the CDR1 and CDR2 loops are LNHDA and SQIVND. Each collaborating institution followed its own protocols to collect whole blood in K2EDTA tubes. For TCRbeta analysis, collaborator samples were shipped as frozen whole blood, as isolated PBMCs, or as DNA extracted from either sample type.

This sequence uses TRBV19 and TRBJ2-5, with the D gene call left open. Specimen: peripheral blood. The sequence was obtained from a human donor in a cohort sampled during active COVID-19. The nucleotide sequence reads TGTGCCAGTAGTGCCAGCCCCGAGGTCCAGTACTTC. Its translation is CASSASPEVQYF.